Sequencing of this TCR beta chain was carried out in a study of blood T cell repertoires in COVID-19 (dated by TCRdb to about 2020). Looking at the study overall: Samples from collaborators originated in the United States, Italy and Spain and spanned both the acute and convalescent phases of COVID-19. A freely available public database, intended as a resource for researchers studying the immune response to SARS-CoV-2, is where the repertoires were released. Subjects who had been exposed to COVID-19, were actively infected with it, or had recovered from it provided the deeply sampled blood TCRbeta repertoires that made up the dataset. The samples were drawn from the first 160 participants of the ongoing ImmuneRACE study and from over a thousand subjects provided by 6 global collaborators. Sample metadata almost always included a de-identified subject ID, COVID-19 status, age in years and sex. Where available, HLA class I and class II types were obtained from metadata supplied by the sample provider rather than from assay-based typing. The prospective study material was composed of cDNA or gDNA derived from T cells, B-cell-depleted T cells, or PBMCs.

Each collaborating institution followed its own protocols to collect whole blood in K2EDTA tubes. Collaborator samples were shipped for TCRbeta analysis as frozen whole blood, isolated PBMCs, or DNA extracted from either sample type. The immunoSEQ Assay, a bias-controlled multiplex PCR, was used to amplify TCRbeta CDR3 regions from genomic DNA. As for the authors' bioinformatics: The number of nucleated cells in each sample was estimated from the amplification of reference gene primers within the assay. To quantify the absolute abundance of each unique TCRbeta CDR3 rearrangement, sequence reads were collapsed and filtered. Productive Simpson clonality was computed per sample as the square root of Simpson's diversity index over productive rearrangements. Held by TCRdb, this immuneACCESS table contains in-frame sequences only and omits some clones. Under half of the omission traces to an unresolved V gene where checked; the cause of the rest is unknown. For V, J and clone size, that table is used; D and trimming come from the DNA. The sample data list about 190,000 clones, and around 87% of these were observed just once. The top ten clones comprise about 0.59% of the sample.

Broader findings and caveats from the paper: How much clinical and demographic metadata was included differed by source and by participant, and the metadata was provided uncurated.

This clone showed up just once. Its specific antigen is unknown. No much larger clone exists at a distance of one base, and base qualities are not known. Via the germline V gene, CDR1 is SGHRS and CDR2 YFSETQ. V drops 4 bases and J drops 4 bases, leaving 12 bases in between. The cysteine opens and the phenylalanine closes a CDR3 of 14 amino acids. The read is trimmed to its CDR3 DNA, 42 bases read in frame from base 1. The rearrangement combines TRBV5-1 with TRBJ1-5; TRBD1 could be the D gene, as 5 bases match. The TCR sequence derives from a man over 45 with acute or convalescent COVID-19. Sequencing input: peripheral blood. In nucleotide form, the sequence is TGCGCCAGCAGCCAAGGGGAAATTAATCAGCCCCAGCATTTT. The encoded protein is CASSQGEINQPQHF.